One sample yielded the 10 T cell receptor beta chains listed below, sequenced in a study of shared clonotypes between healthy human individuals. Clones were sequenced by immunoSEQ multiplex PCR, and TCRdb holds only the in-frame ones, with some missing. The repertoire holds about 450,000 clones, with 70% to 80% as singletons. Sequencing was performed on PBMCs. The receptors here all came from a woman aged 40 to 49 in good health. Some clones in this sample may be carry-over from other donors' samples.

The chain uses TRBV28 and TRBJ1-4; perhaps TRBD1 as D (5 bases). The germline V and J ends were trimmed by 6 bases and 10 bases, with 18 bases remaining between them. There are 14 residues in the CDR3. Germline assignment: CDR1 MDHEN and CDR2 SYDVKM. CDR3 residues: CASSPGSVEGKLFF. The CDR3 coding sequence is TGTGCCAGCAGCCCAGGGTCAGTTGAAGGAAAACTGTTTTTT.

In DNA form, the CDR3 reads TGCGCCAGCAGCTCCCGACTAGCGGGAGTCGATGAGCAGTTCTTC. Encoded protein: CASSSRLAGVDEQFF. This rearrangement joins TRBV5-1 to TRBJ2-1, with 12 bases lining up with TRBD2. The V gene end was trimmed by 3 bases and the J gene end by 8 bases; junction bases not matched to a gene: 6. This CDR3 comprises 15 residues. Germline V gene data show CDR1 as SGHRS and CDR2 as YFSETQ.

This clone was seen a single time. The chain links TRBV12-1 to TRBJ2-1; the D call of TRBD1 is as the table states it, not checked on the DNA. TRBV12-1 is noted as a pseudogene. The CDR3 totals 18 residues. The CDR3 is CASSFGLGDPLQDKGQFF. The CDR3, as DNA: TGTGCCAGCAGCTTTGGCTTAGGTGACCCTCTGCAGGACAAAGGGCAGTTCTTC.

This chain links TRBV15 with TRBJ2-1, with 10 bases aligning to TRBD1. V shed 1 base and J 7 bases; nucleotides not matched to a gene: 7. Germline V lookup: CDR1 LNHNV, CDR2 YYDKDF (reference sequence). The CDR3 is 16 amino acids. CDR3 in DNA: TGTGCCACCAGCAGAGGCCGGGACAGGGGCCGTAATGAGCAGTTCTTC. Protein: CATSRGRDRGRNEQFF.

This sequence joins TRBV7-3 and TRBJ1-2; tentatively, D is TRBD1 (6 bases). The CDR3 contains 16 residues. V was pared by 5 bases and J by 4 bases, with 20 bases between. Germline CDR1 reads SGHTA; CDR2 reads FQGTGA. The CDR3 DNA follows: TGTGCCAGCAGCCCCGGGGGGGGCAGGGGCGTCTATGGCTACACCTTC. As protein: CASSPGGGRGVYGYTF.

DNA for the CDR3: TGTGCCAGCAGCGAGACAGGGGCCTCCTACGAGCAGTACTTC. Its translation: CASSETGASYEQYF. The rearrangement joins TRBV2 to TRBJ2-7, with 8 bases aligning to TRBD1. The CDR3 runs to 14 residues. Trimming at V came to 6 bases and at J to 0 bases, leaving 4 bases not matched to a gene. Germline-derived CDR1 and CDR2 are SNHLY and FYNNEI.

The chain carries TRBV11-2 and TRBJ2-7, with 8 positions matching TRBD2. Germline trimming cut 2 bases from V and 5 bases from J; bases unmatched to any gene: 11. Germline CDR1 reads SGHAT; CDR2 reads FQNNGV. The length of the CDR3 is 16 residues. CDR3 loop: CASSLSVNSGIHEQYF. As DNA, the CDR3 is TGTGCCAGCAGCTTAAGTGTTAATAGCGGGATCCACGAGCAGTACTTC.

This sequence joins TRBV29-1 and TRBJ2-5, with 9 bases aligning to TRBD2. Germline CDR1 reads SQVTM; CDR2 reads ANQGSEA. CDR3 length: 14 residues. Trimming cost V 4 bases and J 5 bases; bases outside gene matches: 8. The CDR3 sequence is CSVADSGSSETQYF. CDR3 DNA: TGCAGCGTTGCGGATAGCGGGAGTTCTGAGACCCAGTACTTC.

This chain uses TRBV6-1 with TRBJ2-7; D is uncertain. Germline V gene lookup returns CDR1 MNHNS and CDR2 SASEGT. This CDR3 is 10 amino acids long. Trimming left V 4 bases short and J 3 bases short, with 1 base between. In DNA form, the CDR3 reads TGTGCCAGCAGTGTCTACGAGCAGTACTTC. Protein: CASSVYEQYF.

V and J are TRBV5-1 and TRBJ2-3; 10 bases agree with TRBD2. Germline CDR1 is SGHRS and CDR2 is YFSETQ. The CDR3 extends over 14 amino acids. V lost 4 bases to trimming and J lost 3 bases; unmatched junction nucleotides: 2. CDR3 residues: CASSTAGGTDTQYF. CDR3 nucleotide sequence: TGCGCCAGCAGCACAGCGGGAGGGACAGATACGCAGTATTTT.